Following are 29 T cell receptor beta chains from one sample sequenced in a study of molecular identifiers for immune sequencing clone quantification. TCRdb re-called the PCR reads with MiXCR, one entry per CDR3 protein. This sample carries about 510,000 distinct CDR3 sequences, approximately 25% of them seen once, and the ten largest clones take around 0.76%. The sample was naive CD8+ T cells from blood, with Jurkat cell RNA spiked in. Subset specified: FACS-sorted CD8+CD4-CCR7+CD45RA+ naive T cells. The receptors shown here come from a human donor in good health. Some libraries in this study had Jurkat cell RNA spiked in.

There are many counts of this clonotype. J is TRBJ2-3 and V is TRBV2; 7 bases are a match to TRBD1. The CDR3 consists of 16 residues. Germline CDR1 SNHLY, CDR2 FYNNEI. Losses at the gene ends were 5 bases for V and 0 bases for J; bases not matched to a gene: 8. The chain's CDR3 is CASSFEGQSSTDTQYF. CDR3 DNA sequence: TGTGCCAGCAGTTTCGAGGGACAGTCGAGCACAGATACGCAGTATTTT.

This clonotype has a count of ten or more. The CDR3 DNA is TGTGCCAGCAGCCGCCGGGACAGCTCCTACGAGCAGTACTTC. This encodes CASSRRDSSYEQYF. The chain has TRBV7-9 and TRBJ2-7, with TRBD1 matching 7 bases. The CDR3 totals 14 residues. Unmatched junction bases numbered 4, after V lost 5 bases and J lost 0 bases. CDR1 and CDR2 (germline): SEHNR, FQNEAQ (reference sequence).

A word on this clonotype: Germline is not matched at one junction end, which may reflect a read error. V is TRBV12-3 or TRBV12-4 and J is TRBJ2-2; TRBD1 might be the D (6 bases). The CDR3 runs to 15 residues. The DNA for the CDR3 is TGTGCCAGCAGTTTTACAGGGCCCGGCACCGAGGAGCTGTTTTTT. Protein product: CASSFTGPGTEELFF.

About this clonotype: This may arise from a read error, as a much more abundant clone is one base away. The gene calls are TRBV30 and TRBJ2-7; weak D call: TRBD2 (6 bases). The CDR3 consists of 13 residues. CDR1 is GTSNPN and CDR2 is SVGIG in the germline V gene (reference sequence). CDR3 nucleotide sequence: TGTGCCTGGAGTTCGGGGGTTGTTGAGGAGCAGGACTTC. Protein: CAWSSGVVEEQDF.

As to this clonotype: Because it lacks the conserved phenylalanine or tryptophan at the end, this CDR3 is likely a read error. This chain links TRBV27 with TRBJ2-5, with D unresolved. The V gene lost 3 bases and the J gene lost 5 bases, with 10 bases spanning the gap. Per germline, CDR1 MNHEY and CDR2 SMNVEV (reference sequence). There are 13 residues in the CDR3. The CDR3 loop is CASSFGVSETQYL. CDR3 nucleotides: TGTGCCAGCAGTTTTGGGGTTAGTGAGACCCAGTACCTC.

This clonotype was seen ten or more times. This chain uses TRBV12-3 or TRBV12-4 with TRBJ1-4; D is possibly TRBD1 (6 bases). Between the trimmed V and J ends, which lost 6 bases and 8 bases, there was a span of 16 bases. The CDR3 extends over 14 amino acids. As DNA, the CDR3 is TGTGCCAGCAGGCCGCAGGGGCTTGTGGAAAAACTGTTTTTT. Residues: CASRPQGLVEKLFF.

V usage is TRBV27 and J usage is TRBJ1-5, with a tentative D call TRBD1 (6 bases). V shed 10 bases and J shed 3 bases, with 19 bases lying between them. CDR3 length: 15 residues. Germline loops: CDR1 MNHEY, CDR2 SMNVEV (reference sequence). This chain's CDR3 is CATGQPGHNNQPQHF. The CDR3 DNA follows: TGTGCCACCGGGCAACCGGGACACAACAATCAGCCCCAGCATTTT.

The rearrangement joins TRBV4-3 to TRBJ1-2; D may be TRBD1 (6 bases). This CDR3 is 13 amino acids long. Germline CDR1 is LGHNA and CDR2 is YSLEER. The germline V and J ends were trimmed by 3 bases and 6 bases, with 11 bases remaining between them. The CDR3 region has the DNA TGCGCCAGCAGCCAGTGGCAGGGGAATGGCTACACCTTC. It yields the protein CASSQWQGNGYTF.

This clonotype was observed a handful of times. The CDR3 reads CASSFTGTGYDEQYF. DNA of the CDR3: TGTGCCAGCAGCTTCACCGGGACAGGGTACGACGAGCAGTACTTC. The gene calls are TRBV9 and TRBJ2-7, with 9 bases fitting TRBD1. Losses at the gene ends were 4 bases for V and 5 bases for J; bases not matched to a gene: 10. Germline V CDR1 and CDR2: SGDLS, YYNGEE. This CDR3 is built from 15 residues.

The rearrangement joins TRBV7-9 to TRBJ2-5; 8 bases are shared with TRBD2. Trimming removed 2 bases from V and 4 bases from J; junction bases left unmatched: 6. The germline gives CDR1 SEHNR, CDR2 FQNEAQ (reference sequence). This CDR3 contains 15 residues. DNA for the CDR3: TGTGCCAGCAGCTTAATCGGGGGGGGAGCAGAGACCCAGTACTTC. Protein sequence: CASSLIGGGAETQYF. The variable domain in full, with the rest retrieved from reference TRBV7-9 and TRBJ2-5, is DTGVSQNPRHKITKRGQNVTFRCDPISEHNRLYWYRQTLGQGPEFLTYFQNEAQLEKSRLLSDRFSAERPKGSFSTLEIQRTEQGDSAMYLCASSLIGGGAETQYFGPGTRLLVL.

The sample holds many counts of this clonotype. The chain uses TRBV28 and TRBJ2-7, with D perhaps TRBD1 (6 bases). The CDR3 extends over 15 amino acids. V lost 7 bases to trimming and J lost 0 bases, with 16 bases between them. CDR1 and CDR2 from the germline V gene are MDHEN and SYDVKM. CDR3 protein: CASNSRDTRSYEQYF. The CDR3 nucleotides read TGTGCCAGCAACAGCCGGGACACTCGCTCCTACGAGCAGTACTTC.

This clonotype was seen repeatedly, ten times or more. The chain employs TRBV30 and TRBJ2-3, with unresolved D. The CDR3 has 13 amino acids. V shed 2 bases and J shed 2 bases, with 8 bases lying between them. The germline V gene encodes CDR1 GTSNPN and CDR2 SVGIG (reference sequence). The CDR3 sequence is CAWSSESTDTQYF. The CDR3 nucleotides are TGTGCCTGGAGTAGTGAGTCCACAGATACGCAGTATTTT.

This clonotype was counted many times. CDR3 sequence (DNA): TGCAGCGTTGAAGACTCCTCGGATACGCAGTATTTT. This gives the protein CSVEDSSDTQYF. This chain uses TRBV29-1 with TRBJ2-3; D remains ambiguous. Between the trimmed V and J ends, which lost 0 bases and 6 bases, there was a span of 7 bases. CDR1 is SQVTM and CDR2 is ANQGSEA in the germline V gene. The CDR3 runs 12 residues.

Regarding this clonotype: This sequence may be a read error, since a much larger clone differs from it by one base. The chain links TRBV28 to TRBJ2-7; TRBD2 is a possible D gene (6 bases). Deletions cut 7 bases from V and 6 bases from J, with 16 bases between. Germline V gives CDR1 MDHEN, CDR2 SYDVKM. The CDR3 extends over 13 amino acids. The CDR3 reads CASNHPGLPEQYF. The CDR3 DNA is TGTGCCAGCAACCATCCGGGACTTCCCGAGCAGTACTTC.

The chain links TRBV10-3 to TRBJ2-7; D is possibly TRBD2 (5 bases). Germline-derived CDR1 and CDR2 are ENHRY and SYGVKD. The CDR3 spans 13 residues. V was clipped by 9 bases and J by 2 bases, with 14 bases between them. The CDR3 protein is CAILSDQTYEQYF. Written as DNA, the CDR3 is TGTGCCATACTTAGCGACCAGACCTACGAGCAGTACTTC.

This clonotype was counted between two and nine times. The J gene is TRBJ2-7, the V gene TRBV6-2 or TRBV6-3; 10 bases agree with TRBD1. V lost 1 base and J lost 3; bases outside the gene matches: 6. Germline CDR1 is MNHEY and CDR2 is SVGEGT. The CDR3 spans 16 residues. CDR3 in amino acids: CASSYYPWTGGYEQYF. DNA of the CDR3: TGTGCCAGCAGTTACTACCCTTGGACAGGGGGCTACGAGCAGTACTTC.

The chain couples TRBV7-8 to TRBJ2-1; 8 positions agree with TRBD2. Germline V CDR1 and CDR2: SGHVS, FQNEAQ. This CDR3 region has 16 residues. V lost 4 bases, J lost 9 bases, and 14 bases stayed unmatched. CDR3 nucleotides: TGTGCCAGCAGCTCGAGGACAAGCGGGGGACCAGGTGAGCAGTTCTTC. Translation: CASSSRTSGGPGEQFF.

This clonotype was seen a handful of times. The rearrangement uses TRBV20-1 and TRBJ2-5, with 10 positions matching TRBD1. The length of the CDR3 is 15 residues. Looked up from germline, CDR1 is DFQATT and CDR2 is SNEGSKA (reference sequence). With V trimmed by 2 bases and J by 2 bases, 5 bases remained unmatched. In DNA form, the CDR3 reads TGCAGTGCTAGACCCGGGACAGGGGTTCAAGAGACCCAGTACTTC. This translates into CSARPGTGVQETQYF.

Turning to this clonotype: This may be a read error: a much more frequent sequence differs by one nucleotide. The V call is TRBV7-2, the J call TRBJ1-5; TRBD1 aligns across 7 bases. The germline gives CDR1 SGHTA, CDR2 FQGNSA. The CDR3 is 14 amino acids. The CDR3: CASRRGDSNPPQHF. The CDR3 nucleotides read TGTGCCAGCAGGCGAGGGGACAGCAATCCGCCCCAGCATTTT.

The chain combines TRBV6-2 or TRBV6-3 with TRBJ2-7, with D possibly being TRBD2 (6 bases). The germline V and J ends were trimmed by 2 bases and 3 bases, with 11 bases remaining between them. CDR1 and CDR2 from the germline V gene are MNHEY and SVGEGT. This CDR3 is 14 amino acids long. CDR3 bases: TGTGCCAGCAGTTACCGCGGGGAATACTACGAGCAGTACTTC. This sequence encodes CASSYRGEYYEQYF.

This chain uses TRBV20-1 with TRBJ1-6, with a weak D call TRBD1 (6 bases). Germline assignment: CDR1 DFQATT and CDR2 SNEGSKA (reference sequence). This CDR3 is built from 14 residues. Trimming pared 6 bases from V and 9 bases from J, leaving 18 bases between. This CDR3 is CSAEAGAGVSPLHF. As DNA, the CDR3 is TGCAGTGCAGAGGCCGGGGCAGGGGTTTCACCCCTCCACTTT.

In its sample, this clonotype was seen many times. The chain joins TRBV5-8 to TRBJ2-7; D not certain. The CDR3 has 15 residues. In germline, CDR1 is SGHTS, CDR2 YDEGEE. The V and J ends lost 0 bases and 0 bases respectively, with 10 bases between them. CDR3 sequence (DNA): TGTGCCAGCAGCTTGGATTCGCAGCTCTCCTACGAGCAGTACTTC. Translating it yields CASSLDSQLSYEQYF. Based on the CDR3 plus reference TRBV5-8 and TRBJ2-7, the full variable domain is EAGVTQSPTHLIKTRGQQATLRCSPISGHTSVYWYQQALGLGLQFLLWYDEGEERNRGNFPPRFSGRQFPNYSSELNVNALELEDSALYLCASSLDSQLSYEQYFGPGTRLTVT.

As for this clonotype: At one boundary the junction diverges from the germline segment, which might be a read error. The V gene is TRBV6-2 or TRBV6-3, the J gene TRBJ2-2; D possibly uses TRBD1 or TRBD2 (5 bases each). The CDR3 covers 17 residues. Per the germline V gene, CDR1 is MNHEY and CDR2 is SVGEGT. CDR3 sequence: CASSHARDRANTGEPFF. The CDR3, as DNA: TGTGCCAGCAGTCACGCCCGGGACCGAGCGAACACCGGGGAGCCGTTTTTT.

The gene calls are TRBV7-2 and TRBJ2-5, with 12 nucleotides matching TRBD2. Germline trimming cut 4 bases from V and 7 bases from J; bases unmatched to any gene: 19. Per germline, CDR1 SGHTA and CDR2 FQGNSA. The CDR3 runs 19 residues. The CDR3 is CASSSLNGHLAGGPGTQYF. The CDR3 DNA reads as TGTGCCAGCAGCTCCCTTAATGGCCATCTAGCGGGAGGGCCTGGGACCCAGTACTTC.

The chain has TRBV2 and TRBJ2-7; tentatively, D is TRBD1 or TRBD2 (5 bases each). Deletions cut 2 bases from V and 2 bases from J, with 10 bases between. The CDR3 is 14 residues long. From germline, CDR1 is SNHLY and CDR2 FYNNEI. The DNA for the CDR3 is TGTGCCAGCAGTGAAAGGGACGGAGCCTACGAGCAGTACTTC. Translated, it gives CASSERDGAYEQYF.

Concerning this clonotype itself: Being one base from a much bigger clone, this may be a read error. This rearrangement joins TRBV7-9 to TRBJ1-1; TRBD1 matches 7 bases. Germline CDR1 and CDR2: SEHNR and FQNEAQ (reference sequence). The CDR3 is made up of 16 amino acids. CDR3 nucleotide sequence: TGTGCCAGCAGCTTAAGCAAAGCAGGGGGGGGTCCTGAAGCTTCCTTT. This gives the protein CASSLSKAGGGPEASF.

Here the CDR3 reads CASSPDRENTGELFF. The CDR3 DNA follows: TGTGCCAGCAGTCCTGATAGAGAGAACACCGGGGAGCTGTTTTTT. V and J are TRBV28 and TRBJ2-2; no firm D call. The CDR3 totals 15 residues. V was trimmed by 5 bases and J by 1 base, leaving 11 bases between them. Looked up from germline, CDR1 is MDHEN and CDR2 is SYDVKM.

The table lists this clonotype with many counts. This chain uses TRBV13 with TRBJ2-6; D is possibly TRBD1 or TRBD2 (5 bases each). The CDR3 extends over 19 amino acids. Trimming removed 0 bases at V and 1 base at J, with 16 bases between. The germline gives CDR1 PRHDT, CDR2 FYEKMQ (reference sequence). The CDR3 bases are TGTGCCAGCAGCTTAGGCCTAAGCAGGGACCCATCTGGGGCCAACGTCCTGACTTTC. Translation: CASSLGLSRDPSGANVLTF.

This clonotype has just a few counts. This chain uses TRBV4-3 with TRBJ2-3, with D maybe TRBD2 (6 bases). The CDR3 spans 15 residues. The V end was cut by 1 base, the J end by 3 bases, with 11 bases between. Germline V gene data show CDR1 as LGHNA and CDR2 as YSLEER. CDR3 coding DNA: TGCGCCAGCAGCCAAGTTTGGAGGGATACAGATACGCAGTATTTT. Protein: CASSQVWRDTDTQYF.